This TCR beta chain was identified in a study of T cells after yellow fever vaccination. The CDR3 consists of 14 residues. Germline lookup yields CDR1 MGHRA and CDR2 YSYEKL. The ends were cut back, 3 bases at V and 6 bases at J, with 12 bases in the middle. 5'RACE template switching generated TCR cDNA, adding a universal primer site and UMIs. TCRdb reanalysed the 5' RACE reads using MiXCR and keeps one entry per CDR3 protein. Of around 320,000 distinct CDR3 sequences detected, 3.5% to 5% appear once; the ten largest clones hold roughly 21%. In its sample, this clonotype was seen many times. What it recognizes is unknown. General study results and limits: Researchers noted that a small share of clonotypes showed up in both CD4 and CD8 compartments. Clones from primary vaccination mostly reappeared after the booster (96% CD4, roughly 87% CD8).

This material consisted of PBMCs, taken 15 days after the yellow fever booster vaccination. This receptor was identified in a man between 18 and 29 years old who received the YFV17D yellow fever vaccine. The chain uses TRBV4-1 and TRBJ2-1; the D gene is possibly TRBD2 (5 bases). The CDR3, as DNA: TGCGCCAGCAGCCAGCCCGCCGGGGTCAATGAGCAGTTCTTC. It is translated as CASSQPAGVNEQFF.